What follows are 29 T cell receptor beta chains derived from one specimen sequenced in a study of beta chain features in type 1 diabetes (dated by TCRdb to 2017 to 2018). The method was the immunoSEQ multiplex PCR assay. The entire amount of isolated RNA was reverse transcribed using the High Capacity cDNA Reverse Transcription Kit, so the sequenced TCRB transcripts were expressed ones. TCRdb re-hosts the immuneACCESS table, in-frame sequences only. Its copies lack some clones; in the studies checked, an unresolved V gene accounts for under half of them, and the cause for the rest is not known. The sample records 300,000 to 350,000 clones, approximately 8% of which are singletons. Clones ranked in the top ten supply 0.44% of the sample. Sequenced input: central memory CD4+ T cells from blood. These receptors were taken from a woman under 30 in good health.

This clone occurred a few times. The chain has TRBV18 and TRBJ2-1, with D hard to call. The V gene lost 1 base and the J gene lost 8 bases, with 12 bases spanning the gap. CDR3 length: 14 residues. Germline CDR1 and CDR2: KGHSH and LQKENI. The CDR3 DNA reads TGTGCCAGCTCACCACTTAACTCCCTGGATGAGCAGTTCTTC. Residues: CASSPLNSLDEQFF.

The chain couples TRBV7-3 to TRBJ2-2; 7 nucleotides align to TRBD2. The J segment lost 4 bases and the V segment lost 3 bases, leaving 8 bases of the junction unmatched. CDR1 and CDR2 (germline): SGHTA, FQGTGA. The CDR3 is 16 residues long. The CDR3 DNA sequence: TGTGCCAGCAGCTTGTCTGGCGGGAGTGGCACCGGGGAGCTGTTTTTT. It is translated as CASSLSGGSGTGELFF.

This clone was counted between two and nine times. The CDR3 nucleotides are TGCGCCAGCAGCTCTTTAGCGGGAGGGGACTACGAGCAGTACTTC. Translating it yields CASSSLAGGDYEQYF. The V gene is TRBV5-1, the J gene TRBJ2-7, with TRBD2 matching 11 bases. J lost 3 bases, V lost 3 bases, and 5 bases had no gene match. The germline gives CDR1 SGHRS, CDR2 YFSETQ. This CDR3 comprises 15 residues.

This clone was detected a few times. This chain uses TRBV5-1 with TRBJ1-1; unclear D gene. Trimming cost V 3 bases and J 1 base, with 13 bases left between them. The CDR3 contains 15 residues. CDR1 is SGHRS and CDR2 is YFSETQ in the germline V gene. CDR3 in amino acids: CASSYVDGTNTEAFF. The CDR3, as DNA: TGCGCCAGCAGCTACGTCGACGGAACGAACACTGAAGCTTTCTTT.

This clone has only a few counts. The chain has TRBV9 and TRBJ1-3, with a tentative D call TRBD1 (5 bases). The CDR3 loop spans 14 amino acids. With 6 bases removed from V and 0 bases from J, the gap between germline ends came to 10 bases. CDR1 is SGDLS, CDR2 YYNGEE, per germline. This CDR3 is CASTPGLSGNTIYF. The CDR3 nucleotides are TGTGCCAGCACCCCGGGGCTCTCTGGAAACACCATATATTTT.

Ten or more counts support this clone. The chain couples TRBV5-6 to TRBJ2-7; D ambiguous. CDR3 size: 16 residues. V lost 0 bases and J 6 bases, leaving 19 bases between the germline ends. Germline lookup yields CDR1 SGHDT and CDR2 YYEEEE. The CDR3 DNA is TGTGCCAGCAGCTTGGGTCGAAGGATTCCCTCAGGCGAGCAGTACTTC. Its translation is CASSLGRRIPSGEQYF.

The chain is built from TRBV5-1 and TRBJ2-3, with D hard to call. The V end was cut by 2 bases, the J end by 3 bases, with 13 bases between. This CDR3 has 15 residues. CDR1 and CDR2 from the germline V gene are SGHRS and YFSETQ. CDR3 residues: CASSLQMVGTDTQYF. The DNA for the CDR3 is TGCGCCAGCAGCTTACAGATGGTCGGTACAGATACGCAGTATTTT. Filled out from reference TRBV5-1 and TRBJ2-3, the complete variable domain reads KAGVTQTPRYLIKTRGQQVTLSCSPISGHRSVSWYQQTPGQGLQFLFEYFSETQRNKGNFPGRFSGRQFSNSRSEMNVSTLELGDSALYLCASSLQMVGTDTQYFGPGTRLTVL.

In this sample, this clone turned up a few times. The gene calls are TRBV7-9 and TRBJ1-2, with TRBD1 matching over 10 bases. V was clipped by 5 bases and J by 7 bases; unmatched bases: 4. The CDR3 sequence is 13 residues long. Germline V lookup: CDR1 SEHNR, CDR2 FQNEAQ (reference sequence). The CDR3 protein is CASSRQGAGGYTF. CDR3 in DNA: TGTGCCAGCAGCCGACAGGGGGCCGGTGGCTACACCTTC.

The rearrangement uses TRBV10-1 and TRBJ1-2, with 10 bases aligning to TRBD1. V was clipped by 8 bases and J by 4 bases; unmatched bases: 1. The CDR3 loop spans 12 amino acids. Germline CDR1 reads WNHNN; CDR2 reads SYGVQD (reference sequence). In nucleotides, the CDR3 is TGCGCCAGCCGGACAGGGGGCTATGGCTACACCTTC. Amino acids: CASRTGGYGYTF.

The V call is TRBV27, the J call TRBJ2-7, with 7 bases that match TRBD1. This CDR3 contains 15 residues. Per germline, CDR1 MNHEY and CDR2 SMNVEV (reference sequence). The junction had 12 bases not matched to a gene; V was cut back by 5 bases and J by 5 bases. The CDR3 region is CASSQWTGQTNEQYF. The CDR3, as DNA: TGTGCCAGCAGTCAGTGGACAGGCCAGACCAACGAGCAGTACTTC.

This clone was seen a few times. CDR3 sequence reads: CATSSPRASGGSSYNEQFF. CDR3 sequence (DNA): TGTGCCACCAGCAGCCCCCGGGCTAGCGGAGGGAGCTCCTACAATGAGCAGTTCTTC. The chain couples TRBV15 to TRBJ2-1; 7 bases are shared with TRBD2. Germline V gene data show CDR1 as LNHNV and CDR2 as YYDKDF (reference sequence). CDR3 length equals 19 residues. V was clipped by 3 bases and J by 0 bases; unmatched bases: 14.

The V and J genes are TRBV9 and TRBJ1-4; TRBD1 is a possible D gene (6 bases). The CDR3 runs to 16 residues. The germline CDR1 and CDR2 sequences are SGDLS and YYNGEE. V lost 2 bases and J 8 bases, leaving 19 bases between the germline ends. DNA of the CDR3: TGTGCCAGCAGCGTTATGGACGGCAGGGGAGGAGAAAAACTGTTTTTT. Amino acids: CASSVMDGRGGEKLFF.

The chain employs TRBV7-2 and TRBJ1-4; D perhaps matches TRBD1 (5 bases). Trimming cost V 5 bases and J 8 bases, with 15 bases left between them. The CDR3 covers 14 residues. Germline V gene data show CDR1 as SGHTA and CDR2 as FQGNSA. The CDR3 sequence: CASSPLGLSEKLFF. CDR3 bases: TGTGCCAGCAGCCCTTTGGGGCTCTCGGAAAAACTGTTTTTT.

The chain joins TRBV5-6 to TRBJ2-7; 9 bases align to TRBD2. The CDR3 contains 14 residues. Germline V gene lookup returns CDR1 SGHDT and CDR2 YYEEEE. J lost 1 base, V lost 4 bases, and 3 bases had no gene match. The CDR3 loop is CASSPSGASYEQYF. The CDR3 nucleotides read TGTGCCAGCAGCCCTAGCGGGGCGTCCTACGAGCAGTACTTC.

The V call is TRBV29-1, the J call TRBJ1-2; possibly TRBD1 for D (6 bases). Trimming cost V 4 bases and J 10 bases, with 22 bases left between them. The CDR3 has 14 amino acids. Germline loops: CDR1 SQVTM, CDR2 ANQGSEA. The CDR3 is CSVGTQGPLLDYTF. For the CDR3, the DNA is TGCAGCGTTGGAACTCAGGGGCCGCTATTGGACTACACCTTC.

This clone showed up just a few times. The rearrangement links TRBV5-1 to TRBJ2-7; 8 nucleotides line up with TRBD2. CDR1 is SGHRS, CDR2 YFSETQ, per germline. This CDR3 comprises 14 residues. Trimming at V came to 0 bases and at J to 9 bases, leaving 8 bases not matched to a gene. CDR3 loop: CASSLGAGDGGQYF. The CDR3 DNA is TGCGCCAGCAGCTTGGGAGCGGGAGATGGAGGGCAGTACTTC.

This clone was seen a few times. This chain connects TRBV11-3 to TRBJ1-6, with 8 bases that match TRBD1. Per germline, CDR1 SGHNT and CDR2 YENEEA. This CDR3 contains 13 residues. V shed 3 bases, J shed 8 bases, and the junction held 0 bases outside the gene matches. The DNA for the CDR3 is TGTGCCAGCAGCTTGGGACAGGATTCACCCCTCCACTTT. It encodes CASSLGQDSPLHF. The full variable domain, rest sourced from reference TRBV11-3 and TRBJ1-6, is EAGVVQSPRYKIIEKKQPVAFWCNPISGHNTLYWYLQNLGQGPELLIRYENEEAVDDSQLPKDRFSAERLKGVDSTLKIQPAELGDSAVYLCASSLGQDSPLHFGNGTRLTVT.

This sequence joins TRBV7-8 and TRBJ2-7; TRBD2 agrees at 7 bases. This CDR3 spans 16 amino acids. Trimming at V came to 1 base and at J to 1 base, leaving 7 bases not matched to a gene. Germline loops: CDR1 SGHVS, CDR2 FQNEAQ. For the CDR3, the DNA is TGTGCCAGCAGCTTAGGCGGGGGATTCCTTTCCTACGAGCAGTACTTC. This sequence encodes CASSLGGGFLSYEQYF.

The chain combines TRBV2 with TRBJ2-7; 8 bases are a match to TRBD2. With 6 bases clipped from V and 1 base from J, the junction kept 14 bases outside the gene matches. The germline V gene has CDR1 SNHLY and CDR2 FYNNEI. The CDR3 has 17 amino acids. CDR3 loop: CASRPGLGLRESYEQYF. DNA of the CDR3: TGTGCCAGCAGACCGGGACTAGGTTTGAGGGAATCCTACGAGCAGTACTTC.

This clone has only a few counts. This sequence joins TRBV5-1 and TRBJ2-5; the D is unclear. The germline V and J ends were trimmed by 0 bases and 0 bases, with 6 bases remaining between them. Germline CDR1 and CDR2: SGHRS and YFSETQ. The length of the CDR3 is 14 residues. CDR3 in amino acids: CASSLGQNQETQYF. The DNA for the CDR3 is TGCGCCAGCAGCTTGGGGCAGAACCAAGAGACCCAGTACTTC. The full variable domain, its missing parts supplied by reference TRBV5-1 and TRBJ2-5, is KAGVTQTPRYLIKTRGQQVTLSCSPISGHRSVSWYQQTPGQGLQFLFEYFSETQRNKGNFPGRFSGRQFSNSRSEMNVSTLELGDSALYLCASSLGQNQETQYFGPGTRLLVL.

The chain joins TRBV28 to TRBJ1-5; tentative D call: TRBD1 (6 bases). V lost 3 bases, J lost 3 bases, and 12 bases lay in between. CDR1 and CDR2 from the germline V gene are MDHEN and SYDVKM. CDR3 length: 15 amino acids. As DNA, the CDR3 is TGTGCCAGCAGTTTTCAAACAGGGTACAATCAGCCCCAGCATTTT. It is translated as CASSFQTGYNQPQHF.

This clone came up a few times. V is TRBV5-5 and J is TRBJ2-3, with 8 bases matching TRBD2. Unmatched junction bases numbered 8, after V lost 4 bases and J lost 4 bases. The CDR3 sequence is 15 residues long. CDR1 is SGHKS and CDR2 is YYEKEE in the germline V gene (reference sequence). DNA of the CDR3: TGTGCCAGCAGCATAGCGGGATCGGTGCCAGATACGCAGTATTTT. It specifies CASSIAGSVPDTQYF.

This clone was counted between two and nine times. The rearrangement uses TRBV6-1 and TRBJ2-5; no definite D call. The germline V gene has CDR1 MNHNS and CDR2 SASEGT. V was cut by 5 bases and J by 5 bases, with 9 bases left in between. The CDR3 spans 12 residues. CDR3 sequence (DNA): TGTGCCAGCAGTTTTTATGGGGAGACCCAGTACTTC. The encoded protein is CASSFYGETQYF.

The CDR3 DNA is TGTGCCAGCTCACCTCGGACTAGCGGGAGCCAAGAGACCCAGTACTTC. Translating gives CASSPRTSGSQETQYF. The V gene is TRBV18, the J gene TRBJ2-5; 13 positions agree with TRBD2. The CDR3 consists of 16 residues. Trimming at V came to 3 bases and at J to 1 base, leaving 2 bases not matched to a gene. Germline CDR1 KGHSH, CDR2 LQKENI.

This chain links TRBV7-2 with TRBJ2-3; 13 bases are a match to TRBD2. CDR1 is SGHTA and CDR2 is FQGNSA in the germline V gene. The CDR3 runs 16 residues. Losses at the gene ends were 5 bases for V and 5 bases for J; bases not matched to a gene: 7. CDR3 DNA: TGTGCCAGCAGCCTATCGGGACTAGCGGGGAGAGATACGCAGTATTTT. This gives the protein CASSLSGLAGRDTQYF.

The chain employs TRBV2 and TRBJ1-1; D is unresolved. The CDR3 is made up of 8 amino acids. V was trimmed by 11 bases and J by 7 bases, leaving 5 bases between them. The germline V gene encodes CDR1 SNHLY and CDR2 FYNNEI. The CDR3 loop is CAVFEAFF. In DNA form, the CDR3 reads TGTGCCGTGTTTGAAGCTTTCTTT.

This clone showed up just a few times. The chain couples TRBV5-1 to TRBJ2-1; D is unclear. The CDR3 is made up of 18 amino acids. Germline lookup yields CDR1 SGHRS and CDR2 YFSETQ. V lost 0 bases and J lost 0, with 16 bases in between. CDR3 amino acids: CASSLVGRQTGSYNEQFF. The CDR3 DNA is TGCGCCAGCAGCTTGGTAGGACGGCAAACCGGCTCCTACAATGAGCAGTTCTTC.

The chain uses TRBV7-6 and TRBJ2-7, with 7 nucleotides matching TRBD1. CDR1 is SGHVS and CDR2 is FNYEAQ in the germline V gene. The CDR3 runs to 15 residues. Trimming cost V 6 bases and J 3 bases; bases outside gene matches: 11. CDR3 DNA sequence: TGTGCCAGCAGGTCAGGGACAGCGGTAATCTACGAGCAGTACTTC. Its protein is CASRSGTAVIYEQYF.

This clone was seen only a few times. The DNA for the CDR3 is TGTGCCAGCAGACCCGGCGGCGGCCGCTACGAGCAGTACTTC. This encodes CASRPGGGRYEQYF. The gene calls are TRBV2 and TRBJ2-7; D gene unclear. The CDR3 spans 14 residues. In germline, CDR1 is SNHLY, CDR2 FYNNEI. Between the trimmed V and J ends, which lost 6 bases and 3 bases, there was a span of 15 bases.